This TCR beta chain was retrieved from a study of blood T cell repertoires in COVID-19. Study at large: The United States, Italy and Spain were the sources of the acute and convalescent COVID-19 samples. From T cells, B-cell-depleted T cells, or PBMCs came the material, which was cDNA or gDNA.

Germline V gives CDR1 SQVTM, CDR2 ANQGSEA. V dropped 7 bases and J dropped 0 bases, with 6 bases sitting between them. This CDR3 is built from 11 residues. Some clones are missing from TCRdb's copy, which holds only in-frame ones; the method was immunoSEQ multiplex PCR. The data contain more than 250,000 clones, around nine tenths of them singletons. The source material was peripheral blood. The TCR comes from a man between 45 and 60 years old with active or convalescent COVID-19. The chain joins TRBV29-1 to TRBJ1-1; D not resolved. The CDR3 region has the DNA TGCAGCGGTATTATGAACACTGAAGCTTTCTTT. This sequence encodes CSGIMNTEAFF.